This T cell receptor beta chain was profiled in a study of blood T cell repertoires in COVID-19. The wider study: Samples representing acute and convalescent COVID-19 were sourced from the United States, Italy and Spain. In each case, the material was cDNA or gDNA derived from T cells, B-cell-depleted T cells, or PBMCs.

Methods used by the authors: The assay estimated nucleated cells by amplifying reference gene primers. TCRdb's table, derived via immunoSEQ multiplex PCR, lists solely in-frame clones and lacks some. Clone size and V and J calls were adopted from that table, with D and trimming inferred from the DNA. The profile shows approximately 72,000 clones, around 86% of them singletons. Specimen: peripheral blood. The clonotype comes from a woman aged 55-75 years with acute or convalescent COVID-19.

The CDR3 region is CASSPERATDTQYF. CDR3 nucleotide sequence: TGTGCCAGCTCACCAGAGCGGGCCACAGATACGCAGTATTTT. The chain is built from TRBV18 and TRBJ2-3, with a tentative D call TRBD2 (6 bases). Germline V CDR1 and CDR2: KGHSH, LQKENI. The CDR3 covers 14 residues. V was trimmed by 2 bases and J by 2 bases, leaving 8 bases between them.